This T cell receptor (beta chain) was observed in a study of blood T cells in healthy people across ages. The germline V gene has CDR1 SGDLS and CDR2 YYNGEE. The CDR3 spans 15 residues. The V end lost 0 bases, the J end lost 3 bases, and 9 bases lay between the germline ends. With regard to this clonotype: Antigen unknown.

Study-wide findings and caveats: Estimates based on one million T cells were treated as lower bounds. Leaving the PBMCs unsorted stopped any conclusive comparison of naive versus antigen-experienced cells. TCR beta diversity tracked closely with naive T cell percentage.

For the second PCR, which ran for roughly 7 to 11 cycles, a sample-barcoded 5' primer and a J-beta primer mix were used. TCRdb analysed the 5' RACE reads with MiXCR anew, one entry per CDR3 protein. The sample includes 630,000 or so distinct CDR3 sequences, approximately 30% seen only once; the top ten take less than 20%. The rearrangement joins TRBV9 to TRBJ2-2; no reliable D call. Source material: blood. This sequence originates from a woman aged 80 or over in good health. In DNA form, the CDR3 reads TGTGCCAGCAGCGTAGGGGCAGATCACACCGGGGAGCTGTTTTTT. Amino acids: CASSVGADHTGELFF.